The 7 T cell receptor beta chains given below trace back to one sample, sequenced in a study of somatic mutations in cytotoxic T cells in rheumatoid arthritis. Using immunoSEQ multiplex PCR, the repertoire was profiled, and TCRdb retains in-frame clones only, with some absent. The sample has about 19,000 clones, roughly 85% seen once. Sequencing used CD8+ T cells sorted from blood. The source is a woman aged 40 to 49 with rheumatoid arthritis.

The V gene is TRBV29-1, the J gene TRBJ2-7; D perhaps matches TRBD1 (5 bases). Trimming stripped 4 bases from V and 0 bases from J, with 7 bases between. Germline V gives CDR1 SQVTM, CDR2 ANQGSEA. The CDR3 length is 12 residues. CDR3 sequence reads: CSVADTSYEQYF. Here the CDR3 DNA reads TGCAGCGTTGCGGACACCTCCTACGAGCAGTACTTC.

The chain employs TRBV15 and TRBJ2-5; 8 positions agree with TRBD1. The J call may be mistaken, given a closer DNA end match to TRBJ2-7. CDR1 is LNHNV and CDR2 is YYDKDF in the germline V gene (reference sequence). CDR3 length: 14 residues. This CDR3 reads CATSRGGTGPEQYF. CDR3 DNA: TGTGCCACCAGCAGAGGGGGGACAGGCCCCGAGCAGTACTTC.

In DNA form, the CDR3 reads TGTGCCAGTTCACCGGGACAGGTCTCCTACGAGCAGTACTTC. Residues: CASSPGQVSYEQYF. V gene TRBV5-6 combines with J gene TRBJ2-7, with 8 positions matching TRBD1. Germline trimming cut 8 bases from V and 0 bases from J; bases unmatched to any gene: 7. This CDR3 comprises 14 residues. Looked up from germline, CDR1 is SGHDT and CDR2 is YYEEEE.

The V call is TRBV7-9, the J call TRBJ2-1, with TRBD1 matching over 12 bases. The CDR3 has 13 amino acids. The ends lost 8 bases at V and 9 bases at J; junction bases unmatched: 5. Germline-derived CDR1 and CDR2 are SEHNR and FQNEAQ (reference sequence). This chain's CDR3 is CASLGQGAGEQFF. The CDR3 DNA reads TGTGCCAGCTTGGGACAGGGGGCGGGTGAGCAGTTCTTC.

The rearrangement joins TRBV6-6 to TRBJ1-5; no reliable D call. The V gene lost 7 bases and the J gene lost 0 bases, with 13 bases spanning the gap. This CDR3 has 15 residues. Germline CDR1 is MNHNY and CDR2 is SVGAGI (reference sequence). CDR3 amino acids: CASTIGAISNQPQHF. The CDR3 nucleotides read TGTGCCAGCACCATTGGAGCGATTAGCAATCAGCCCCAGCATTTT.

In this sample, this clone turned up once. The genes are TRBV6-4 and TRBJ2-2; D not certain. This CDR3 is built from 13 residues. The ends were cut back, 3 bases at V and 6 bases at J, with 8 bases in the middle. Germline V gives CDR1 MRHNA, CDR2 SNTAGT. CDR3 sequence: CASSDRVSGELFF. The CDR3 nucleotides are TGTGCCAGCAGTGATCGGGTATCCGGGGAGCTGTTTTTT.

The rearrangement uses TRBV7-9 and TRBJ2-3; TRBD2 is a possible D gene (5 bases). V was clipped by 5 bases and J by 5 bases, with 23 bases between them. CDR3 size: 17 residues. Germline V CDR1 and CDR2: SEHNR, FQNEAQ (reference sequence). CDR3 sequence: CASSTPKELESGDTQYF. DNA of the CDR3: TGTGCCAGCAGCACTCCGAAAGAACTAGAAAGTGGAGATACGCAGTATTTT.